This T cell receptor (beta chain) derives from a study of vaccination effects on CD4 cells after COVID-19. Using immunoSEQ multiplex PCR, the repertoire was profiled, and TCRdb retains in-frame clones only, with some absent. In the table there are around 62,000 clones, 74% of which are singletons. To note about this clone: Its target is not known. The sample carries other DNA sequences with the same CDR3.

After more than 9 days in culture, the CD4+ T cells were isolated. All study participants received two doses of BNT162b2 or mRNA-1273 vaccine. Trimming removed 3 bases from V and 4 bases from J, with 7 bases in between. Germline V gene lookup returns CDR1 MNHEY and CDR2 SVGEGT. The CDR3 sequence is 13 residues long. The material was CD4+ T cells from PBMCs cultured without peptide, obtained after COVID-19 vaccination. The chain carries TRBV6-2 or TRBV6-3 and TRBJ1-5; TRBD1 is a possible D gene (5 bases). The clonotype comes from a human donor who received a COVID-19 vaccine. The DNA for the CDR3 is TGTGCCAGCAGTTATGACAGTAATCAGCCCCAGCATTTT. Amino acid sequence: CASSYDSNQPQHF.